The 11 T cell receptor beta chains given below trace back to one sample, sequenced in a study of T cell changes during pregnancy in multiple sclerosis. Some clones are missing from TCRdb's copy, which holds only in-frame ones; the method was immunoSEQ multiplex PCR. In the table there are tens of thousands of clones, more than 90% of which are singletons. Source: CD8+ T cells from peripheral blood mononuclear cells, taken in the third trimester of pregnancy. These receptors were obtained from a female donor with multiple sclerosis, enrolled in a pregnancy study.

The chain uses TRBV6-4 and TRBJ1-1, with a weak D call TRBD1 (5 bases). Germline loops: CDR1 MRHNA, CDR2 SNTAGT. This CDR3 spans 15 amino acids. V was pared by 3 bases and J by 1 base, with 12 bases between. As DNA, the CDR3 is TGTGCCAGCAGTGAAGGCGGGGGAGGGAACACTGAAGCTTTCTTT. This encodes CASSEGGGGNTEAFF.

The genes are TRBV5-1 and TRBJ2-5; 9 nucleotides agree with TRBD2. The V segment lost 6 bases and the J segment 1 base; nucleotides outside the gene matches: 4. Germline CDR1 and CDR2: SGHRS and YFSETQ. The CDR3 has 14 residues. The CDR3 bases are TGCGCCAGCAAGCGGGGGGAAATCCAAGAGACCCAGTACTTC. This translates into CASKRGEIQETQYF. Supplemented by reference TRBV5-1 and TRBJ2-5, the full variable domain reads KAGVTQTPRYLIKTRGQQVTLSCSPISGHRSVSWYQQTPGQGLQFLFEYFSETQRNKGNFPGRFSGRQFSNSRSEMNVSTLELGDSALYLCASKRGEIQETQYFGPGTRLLVL.

The J gene is TRBJ2-3, the V gene TRBV6-4; 8 bases agree with TRBD2. Germline V gives CDR1 MRHNA, CDR2 SNTAGT. The CDR3 is made up of 14 amino acids. V lost 3 bases, J lost 2 bases, and 1 base stayed unmatched. The CDR3, as DNA: TGTGCCAGCAGTGAAGCGGGAGCCACAGATACGCAGTATTTT. It translates to CASSEAGATDTQYF.

CDR3 nucleotides: TGCGCCAGCAGTGGCCGACTGATCGGATGGGAGACCCAGTACTTC. Its translation: CASSGRLIGWETQYF. The V and J genes are TRBV23-1 and TRBJ2-5; D is unclear. TRBV23-1 is sorted into the ORF group, with uncertain function. The CDR3 consists of 15 residues. The ends were cut back, 5 bases at V and 5 bases at J, with 18 bases in the middle.

The chain joins TRBV19 to TRBJ2-5; 9 nucleotides match TRBD2. The CDR3 is 14 amino acids. CDR1 is LNHDA and CDR2 is SQIVND in the germline V gene (reference sequence). The J segment lost 3 bases and the V segment lost 1 base, leaving 0 bases of the junction unmatched. This chain's CDR3 is CASSIVAGEETQYF. In DNA form, the CDR3 reads TGTGCCAGTAGTATAGTAGCGGGAGAAGAGACCCAGTACTTC.

The rearrangement uses TRBV19 and TRBJ2-1, with TRBD1 matching 10 bases. CDR3 length: 19 residues. The ends lost 7 bases at V and 0 bases at J; junction bases unmatched: 15. Germline CDR1 is LNHDA and CDR2 is SQIVND (reference sequence). Here the CDR3 DNA reads TGTGCCAGTACCATATGGAGACAGGGGGCGGCCCCCTCCTACAATGAGCAGTTCTTC. Translating it yields CASTIWRQGAAPSYNEQFF.

The chain recombines TRBV7-9 with TRBJ2-7; tentative D call: TRBD1 (5 bases). There are 15 residues in the CDR3. Trimming removed 4 bases from V and 0 bases from J, with 13 bases in between. Germline CDR1 and CDR2: SEHNR and FQNEAQ (reference sequence). The CDR3 here is CASSSTMTVSYEQYF. The CDR3 nucleotides are TGTGCCAGCAGCTCTACAATGACAGTCTCCTACGAGCAGTACTTC.

The sample holds one count of this clone. The chain combines TRBV19 with TRBJ2-1, with TRBD2 identical over 7 bases. The junction had 5 bases not matched to a gene; V was cut back by 8 bases and J by 7 bases. This CDR3 is built from 12 residues. Per germline, CDR1 LNHDA and CDR2 SQIVND (reference sequence). The CDR3 DNA sequence: TGTGCCAGTGGGGGGGGAAGGAATGAGCAGTTCTTC. Encoded protein: CASGGGRNEQFF.

This chain links TRBV7-3 with TRBJ2-1; 9 positions match TRBD2. Germline V gene sequence: CDR1 SGHTA, CDR2 FQGTGA. CDR3 length equals 15 residues. V was clipped by 5 bases and J by 4 bases; unmatched bases: 6. The CDR3 bases are TGTGCCAGCAGCCCATCGGGACTAGCATACAATGAGCAGTTCTTC. This sequence encodes CASSPSGLAYNEQFF.

The chain has TRBV10-3 and TRBJ2-5, with 10 positions matching TRBD2. The CDR3 consists of 17 residues. Trimming removed 8 bases from V and 0 bases from J; junction bases left unmatched: 12. Looked up from germline, CDR1 is ENHRY and CDR2 is SYGVKD. The CDR3 DNA sequence: TGTGCCATCGGATTAAAAGCGGGAGGGACCTACCAAGAGACCCAGTACTTC. Protein product: CAIGLKAGGTYQETQYF.

The V gene is TRBV14, the J gene TRBJ2-2, with D possibly matching TRBD1 (6 bases). The length of the CDR3 is 14 residues. The V end was cut by 0 bases, the J end by 5 bases, with 7 bases between. Per germline, CDR1 SGHDN and CDR2 FVKESK. For the CDR3, the DNA is TGTGCCAGCAGCCAAGATACAGGGACCGGGGAGCTGTTTTTT. Translation gives CASSQDTGTGELFF.